The rows below give T cell receptor beta chains drawn from one sample of a study of blood T cell repertoires in COVID-19. Some clones are missing from TCRdb's copy, which holds only in-frame ones; the method was immunoSEQ multiplex PCR. The table lists more than 300,000 clones, more than 75% of them singletons. The sequenced material came from PBMCs or T cells enriched from blood (not recorded which). The receptors were gathered from a young woman who had recovered from COVID-19. The CDR3 runs from the conserved cysteine through the conserved F or W. The D gene is left open where the match is weak. Not every row has a clone size; where given, it reads once, few, many or a size class.

15	.	TRBJ1-5	TRBV7-8	.	CASSSDRRPPQPQHF	TGTGCCAGCAGCTCGGACAGACGACCTCCTCAGCCCCAGCATTTT
16	once	TRBJ1-5	TRBV29-1	TRBD1	CSVGNGTAYSNQPQHF	TGCAGCGTTGGAAATGGGACAGCGTATAGCAATCAGCCCCAGCATTTT
19	.	TRBJ2-1	TRBV7-3	TRBD2	CASSVSGSRQSIATTEQFF	TGTGCCAGCAGCGTTAGCGGGTCACGACAATCAATAGCTACAACCGAGCAGTTCTTC
11	.	TRBJ1-2	TRBV6-5	.	CASGANYGYTF	TGTGCCAGCGGGGCAAACTATGGCTACACCTTC
13	few	TRBJ2-7	TRBV6-5	TRBD1	CASSLDRGYEQYF	TGTGCCAGCAGCCTCGACAGGGGCTACGAGCAGTACTTC
15	.	TRBJ2-1	TRBV7-2	.	CASSLVAGGSNEQFF	TGTGCCAGCAGCTTAGTGGCCGGAGGGAGCAATGAGCAGTTCTTC
15	.	TRBJ2-2	TRBV7-9	.	CASSARTANTGELFF	TGTGCCAGCAGCGCCCGGACAGCGAACACCGGGGAGCTGTTTTTT
15	.	TRBJ2-4	TRBV3-1/TRBV3-2	.	CASSSTSKGLNIQYF	TGTGCCAGCAGCTCAACTAGTAAGGGTCTCAACATTCAGTACTTC
17	.	TRBJ2-5	TRBV7-9	TRBD2	CASILVGASGGKETQYF	TGTGCCAGCATCCTAGTGGGGGCTAGCGGGGGTAAAGAGACCCAGTACTTC
15	.	TRBJ2-2	TRBV19	TRBD1	CASSIGQGNTGELFF	TGTGCCAGTAGTATTGGACAGGGCAACACCGGGGAGCTGTTTTTT
15	.	TRBJ2-3	TRBV6-5	.	CASSPRGSTDDTQYF	TGTGCCAGCAGCCCCAGGGGATCGACCGACGATACGCAGTATTTT
13	.	TRBJ2-3	TRBV29-1	TRBD1	CSVAGTESDTQYF	TGCAGCGTTGCGGGGACAGAGTCAGATACGCAGTATTTT
15	.	TRBJ1-2	TRBV10-3	TRBD1	CAIRGTGGDSYGYTF	TGTGCCATCAGGGGGACAGGGGGCGATTCTTATGGCTACACCTTC
17	few	TRBJ1-2	TRBV7-9	.	CASSLALNQDRPYGYTF	TGTGCCAGCAGCTTAGCGCTAAACCAGGACAGACCCTATGGCTACACCTTC
15	.	TRBJ2-5	TRBV2	TRBD2	CAREGLAGARETQYF	TGTGCCAGAGAGGGACTAGCGGGGGCCCGAGAGACCCAGTACTTC
14	few	TRBJ2-7	TRBV9	.	CASSVDHSTYEQYF	TGTGCCAGCAGCGTAGATCACAGCACCTACGAGCAGTACTTC
15	.	TRBJ2-2	TRBV5-6	.	CASSFRGMDTGELFF	TGTGCCAGCAGCTTTAGGGGGATGGACACCGGGGAGCTGTTTTTT
15	once	TRBJ2-3	TRBV3-1/TRBV3-2	.	CASSQAGALTDTQYF	TGTGCCAGCAGCCAGGCGGGGGCCCTCACAGATACGCAGTATTTT
16	.	TRBJ2-7	TRBV4-2	.	CASSQETSLEMHEQYF	TGTGCCAGCAGCCAAGAAACCAGCCTAGAGATGCACGAGCAGTACTTC
14	.	TRBJ2-3	TRBV19	.	CASSIRRTSDTQYF	TGTGCCAGTAGTATAAGGCGGACTTCAGATACGCAGTATTTT
15	once	TRBJ2-4	TRBV5-8	TRBD1	CASSLRDRERDIQYF	TGTGCCAGCAGCTTAAGGGACAGGGAACGGGACATTCAGTACTTC
13	.	TRBJ1-1	TRBV6-1	.	CASSESRARGAFF	TGTGCCAGCAGTGAATCTCGGGCGCGGGGAGCTTTCTTT
14	.	TRBJ1-5	TRBV3-1/TRBV3-2	.	CASSGGRGNQPQHF	TGTGCCAGCAGCGGGGGCAGGGGCAATCAGCCCCAGCATTTT
14	.	TRBJ1-2	TRBV6-5	TRBD1	CASSLGQNNYGYTF	TGTGCCAGCAGCCTGGGACAGAACAACTATGGCTACACCTTC
15	.	TRBJ1-2	TRBV7-6	.	CASSPTPNGGEGYTF	TGTGCCAGCAGCCCGACGCCCAACGGGGGAGAGGGCTACACCTTC
16	.	TRBJ2-7	TRBV28	TRBD1	CASSAGTGGFPYEQYF	TGTGCCAGCAGTGCAGGGACAGGGGGTTTCCCCTACGAGCAGTACTTC
17	.	TRBJ1-4	TRBV5-1	TRBD1	CASSLGQGIATNEKLFF	TGCGCCAGCAGCTTGGGACAGGGGATTGCAACTAATGAAAAACTGTTTTTT
13	.	TRBJ2-1	TRBV7-9	.	CASSPPASNEQFF	TGTGCCAGCAGCCCTCCCGCTAGCAATGAGCAGTTCTTC
14	many	TRBJ1-2	TRBV7-9	TRBD1	CASSRDRGNYGYTF	TGTGCCAGCAGCCGGGACAGGGGTAACTATGGCTACACCTTC
14	once	TRBJ2-7	TRBV3-1/TRBV3-2	.	CASSQANVRLVPYF	TGTGCCAGCAGCCAAGCTAACGTACGATTGGTGCCGTACTTC
13	.	TRBJ1-2	TRBV30	.	CAWSGDTNYGYTF	TGTGCCTGGAGTGGCGACACTAACTATGGCTACACCTTC
15	.	TRBJ1-4	TRBV6-5	TRBD1	CASSYGTGVNEKLFF	TGTGCCAGCAGTTACGGAACAGGGGTGAATGAAAAACTGTTTTTT
16	few	TRBJ1-5	TRBV6-5	.	CASSYSSYSRSQPQHF	TGTGCCAGCAGTTACTCGAGCTACAGCCGTTCCCAGCCCCAGCATTTT
14	.	TRBJ1-6	TRBV2	.	CASGASSYNSPLHF	TGTGCCAGCGGGGCAAGCTCCTATAATTCACCCCTCCACTTT
14	.	TRBJ1-2	TRBV2	TRBD1	CASSGQGAGYGYTF	TGTGCCAGCAGTGGACAGGGGGCCGGCTATGGCTACACCTTC
15	once	TRBJ1-5	TRBV28	.	CASSLAEEANQPQHF	TGTGCCAGCAGTTTAGCGGAGGAGGCCAATCAGCCCCAGCATTTT
14	.	TRBJ1-4	TRBV7-2	TRBD1	CASSDPTGIEKLFF	TGTGCCAGCTCAGACCCGACAGGGATTGAAAAACTGTTTTTT
15	.	TRBJ1-1	TRBV6-5	TRBD1	CASSYSQGEDTEAFF	TGTGCCAGCAGTTACTCGCAGGGGGAAGACACTGAAGCTTTCTTT
15	.	TRBJ1-4	TRBV5-1	.	CASSLVAGANEKLFF	TGCGCCAGCAGCTTGGTAGCCGGGGCTAATGAAAAACTGTTTTTT
13	.	TRBJ1-4	TRBV7-3	TRBD1	CASSEGANEKLFF	TGTGCCAGCAGCGAGGGGGCAAATGAAAAACTGTTTTTT
16	once	TRBJ1-1	TRBV28	TRBD1	CASRSEQGKKNTEAFF	TGTGCCAGCAGATCGGAACAGGGGAAAAAAAACACTGAAGCTTTCTTT
13	few	TRBJ1-1	TRBV28	.	CASSLSGTTEAFF	TGTGCCAGCAGTCTCTCCGGGACAACTGAAGCTTTCTTT
13	.	TRBJ1-5	TRBV6-5	.	CASSTFRNQPQHF	TGTGCCAGCTCGACATTCCGGAATCAGCCCCAGCATTTT
17	once	TRBJ2-6	TRBV6-1	.	CASSGDFRLSGANVLTF	TGTGCCAGCAGTGGGGACTTCCGACTCTCTGGGGCCAACGTCCTGACTTTC
10	.	TRBJ2-3	TRBV10-2	TRBD1	CASRDRVQYF	TGCGCCAGCAGGGACAGGGTCCAGTATTTT
16	.	TRBJ2-5	TRBV5-5	TRBD2	CASSLGETSVRETQYF	TGTGCCAGCAGCTTGGGGGAGACTAGCGTTCGAGAGACCCAGTACTTC
15	.	TRBJ2-3	TRBV9	.	CASSVSGGLTDTQYF	TGTGCCAGCAGCGTATCCGGGGGACTCACAGATACGCAGTATTTT